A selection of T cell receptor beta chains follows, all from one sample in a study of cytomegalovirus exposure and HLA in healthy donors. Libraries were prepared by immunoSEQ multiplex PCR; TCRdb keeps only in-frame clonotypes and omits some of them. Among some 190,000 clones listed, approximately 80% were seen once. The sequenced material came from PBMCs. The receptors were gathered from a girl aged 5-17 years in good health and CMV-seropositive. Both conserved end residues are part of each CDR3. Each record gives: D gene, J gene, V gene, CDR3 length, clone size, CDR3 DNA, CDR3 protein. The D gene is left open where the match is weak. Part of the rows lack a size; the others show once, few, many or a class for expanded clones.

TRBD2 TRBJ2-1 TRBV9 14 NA TGTGCCAGCAGCGTTAGCGGGAGGGGCAATGAGCAGTTCTTC CASSVSGRGNEQFF
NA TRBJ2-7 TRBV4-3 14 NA TGCGCCAGCAGCCTCGACAGAAGCTCCTACGAGCAGTACTTC CASSLDRSSYEQYF
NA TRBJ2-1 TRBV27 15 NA TGTGCCAGCAGTGGGACTTTATACTCCTACAATGAGCAGTTCTTC CASSGTLYSYNEQFF
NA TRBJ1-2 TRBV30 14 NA TGTGCCTGGAGTGGGGACACAGGCAACTATGGCTACACCTTC CAWSGDTGNYGYTF
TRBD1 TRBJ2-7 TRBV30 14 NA TGTGCCTGGAGTGGGGACAGGGAGTGGAACGAGCAGTACTTC CAWSGDREWNEQYF
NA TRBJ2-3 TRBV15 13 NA TGTGCCACCAGCAGAGTAGAGACAGATACGCAGTATTTT CATSRVETDTQYF
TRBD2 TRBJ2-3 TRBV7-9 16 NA TGTGCCAGCAGCTTGGTCTTAGCGGGAGGTTCAGATACGCAGTATTTT CASSLVLAGGSDTQYF
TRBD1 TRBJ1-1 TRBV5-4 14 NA TGTGCCAGCAGCGTGACAGGGGTCGGCACTGAAGATTTCTTT CASSVTGVGTEDFF
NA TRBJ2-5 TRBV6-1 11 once TGTGCCAGCACCTCCCGAGGGACCCAGTACTTC CASTSRGTQYF
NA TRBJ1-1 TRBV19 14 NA TGTGCCAGTAGTATGGGTCAGGGTAACACTGAAGCTTTCTTT CASSMGQGNTEAFF
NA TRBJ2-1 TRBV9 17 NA TGTGCCAGCAGCGTAGGACCCTTCTTAGCGCCCGACAATGAGCAGTTCTTC CASSVGPFLAPDNEQFF
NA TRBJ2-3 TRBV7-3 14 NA TGTGCCAGCAGCCCCCTGGCATCCGTAGATACGCAGTATTTT CASSPLASVDTQYF
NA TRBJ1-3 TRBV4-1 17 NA TGCGCCAGCAGCCAAGAGGCTGGCGGGCACTCTGGAAACACCATATATTTT CASSQEAGGHSGNTIYF
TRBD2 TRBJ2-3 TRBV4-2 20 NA TGTGCCAGCAGCCAGAGGCTAGCGGGAGGTCCCGAATCAAGCACAGATACGCAGTATTTT CASSQRLAGGPESSTDTQYF